Shown below are 2 T cell receptor beta chains from a single sample sequenced in a study of blood T cells in healthy people across ages. A second PCR, run for about 7 to 11 cycles, used a sample-barcoded 5' primer plus a J-beta primer mix. Using its own MiXCR run on the 5' RACE reads, TCRdb lists one record per CDR3 protein. The data contain about 800,000 distinct CDR3 sequences, 58% of them singletons. The sequenced material came from blood. These receptors all come from a man aged 25-40 years in good health.

The CDR3 protein is CSVGVWTSGSGSSYNEQFF. CDR3 DNA: TGCAGCGTTGGAGTTTGGACTAGCGGTTCTGGGAGCTCCTACAATGAGCAGTTCTTC. The V gene is TRBV29-1, the J gene TRBJ2-1, with 10 nucleotides matching TRBD2. This CDR3 spans 19 amino acids. V lost 4 bases to trimming and J lost 0 bases; unmatched junction nucleotides: 15. CDR1 and CDR2 from the germline V gene are SQVTM and ANQGSEA.

The J gene is TRBJ2-3, the V gene TRBV3-1; 11 bases are shared with TRBD2. Germline CDR1 and CDR2: LGHDT and YNNKEL (reference sequence). Germline trimming cut 4 bases from V and 2 bases from J; bases unmatched to any gene: 14. The CDR3 length is 19 residues. The chain's CDR3 is CASSLPAFGLAGSTDTQYF. The CDR3 DNA reads as TGTGCCAGCAGCCTACCCGCCTTTGGACTAGCGGGTTCCACAGATACGCAGTATTTT.